These 6 T cell receptor beta chains share one sample of origin, sequenced in a study of identical twins. TCRdb independently ran MiXCR on the 5' RACE reads; one entry per CDR3 protein. The sample consists of hundreds of thousands of distinct CDR3 sequences, around 6% of them appearing once. Material: naive T cells sorted from blood. Receptor source: a young man in good health.

Comments on this clonotype: The junction differs from germline at one of its ends, possibly a read error. The chain carries TRBV24-1 and TRBJ1-5; D unresolved. CDR1 is KGHDR and CDR2 is SFDVKD in the germline V gene. The CDR3 totals 12 residues. CDR3 sequence (DNA): TGTGCCACCAGTGGTGTACAAGAGGAAATGAATTTT. It specifies CATSGVQEEMNF.

This clonotype has a count of ten or more. The chain uses TRBV6-1 and TRBJ2-1; 10 nucleotides match TRBD2. Germline assignment: CDR1 MNHNS and CDR2 SASEGT. The CDR3 has 16 residues. V lost 6 bases, J lost 9 bases, and 14 bases stayed unmatched. DNA of the CDR3: TGTGCCAGCAGAACCCCCCCGTCTAGCGGGAGTAGTGAGCAGTTCTTC. It specifies CASRTPPSSGSSEQFF.

This clonotype was picked up many times. The gene calls are TRBV12-3 or TRBV12-4 and TRBJ1-5; D is ambiguous. The CDR3 consists of 13 residues. Trimming pared 3 bases from V and 7 bases from J, leaving 10 bases between. The CDR3 DNA is TGTGCCAGCAGTTTCTCCTCCCGGCAGCCCCAGCATTTT. It encodes CASSFSSRQPQHF.

This clonotype was recorded a few times. The chain uses TRBV24-1 and TRBJ2-5; TRBD2 might be the D (6 bases). The CDR3 contains 15 residues. V lost 1 base and J 5 bases, leaving 13 bases between the germline ends. Germline CDR1 reads KGHDR; CDR2 reads SFDVKD. The CDR3 loop reads CATSDFLRGWETQYF. The CDR3 nucleotides are TGTGCCACCAGTGATTTTCTGCGGGGATGGGAGACCCAGTACTTC.

This clonotype was observed a handful of times. The CDR3 protein is CASSQDTGLGQPQHF. CDR3 sequence (DNA): TGTGCCAGCAGCCAAGATACAGGGCTGGGTCAGCCCCAGCATTTT. V and J are TRBV4-2 and TRBJ1-5; TRBD1 is a possible D gene (6 bases). Germline V gene lookup returns CDR1 LGHNA and CDR2 YNFKEQ. Trimming removed 0 bases at V and 6 bases at J, with 12 bases between. CDR3 length: 15 amino acids.

The gene calls are TRBV7-3 and TRBJ2-7, with TRBD2 as a possible D gene (7 bases). V lost 10 bases, J lost 2 bases, and 21 bases lay in between. CDR1 is SGHTA and CDR2 is FQGTGA in the germline V gene. There are 15 residues in the CDR3. CDR3 in amino acids: CAMIRGGSLAYEQYF. The CDR3 DNA is TGTGCCATGATCCGCGGGGGCAGTCTTGCCTACGAGCAGTACTTC.